This TCR beta chain was identified during a study of cytomegalovirus exposure and HLA in healthy donors listed by TCRdb under 2017. Study-wide context: According to an earlier analysis of 587 of the donors, 150 million to 200 million T cells yielded some 120 million unique TCR beta sequences and approximately 300 Gb of sequence data. Around 330 gigabases of sequencing data and around 90 million unique TCR sequences made up an early release that covered several hundred HLA-typed donors. Of the roughly 410 genotyped donors, over 80% were placed in the genetic ancestry cluster associated with self-reported Caucasian donors. The study aimed to test whether signatures of past pathogen exposure could be identified by cataloging public T cell receptors. The T cell repertoires of under 700 subjects were profiled by immunosequencing and related to cytomegalovirus serostatus. A separate validation cohort of approximately 130 different subjects was used in addition to the roughly 640-subject first cohort. To predict cytomegalovirus infection status, the study combined high-throughput TCR immunosequencing, statistical association of individual TCRs with disease status, and machine learning. A later analysis re-examined previously published TCR beta repertoires from just over 650 donors and added high-resolution HLA genotyping to investigate patterns of TCR occurrence. In the later analysis, no new phenotypic data were used to find candidate immune exposures; instead, reliance was placed on TCR beta sequences and their occurrence across donors. In an earlier analysis of around 540 of the donors, high-throughput TCR beta sequencing was used to judge whether each TCR beta V gene segment behaved as functional or pseudogenic. Donor age, sex, ethnicity and CMV serostatus were compiled alongside the repertoire data. A later genetic analysis took genome-wide SNP genotypes for about 65% of the roughly 670 donors and used that subset as a discovery cohort. Every discovery cohort repertoire had been produced on one sequencing platform. Class I and class II HLA loci were covered by the typing at four-digit resolution. Typing coverage differed by locus: A, B, C, DRB1 and DQB1 were typed in roughly 620-640 donors, DQA1 in approximately 520, DPA1 in some 610, and DPB1 in roughly 450. Several DR-DQ haplotypes were handled as single units for association and clustering because linkage in the cohort was strong. Across 398 genotyped donors of the cohort, an average of about 240,000 unique TCR beta nucleotide sequences per donor were sequenced, and roughly a sixth of those sequences were non-productive.

The cohort consisted of some 730 healthy bone marrow donors. At the time of sampling, all cohort members were nominally healthy, though unrecorded immune exposures were likely present. The donor tested CMV seronegative, placing the donor among the roughly 350 seronegative members of the cohort. Each donor provided a peripheral blood sample, and peripheral blood mononuclear cells were used for TCR beta sequencing. The Qiagen DNeasy Blood Extraction Kit was used to extract genomic DNA from the blood cell samples. About this clone: There is no known antigen for this receptor. Base qualities are missing; no much larger clone stands one base away.

On the study overall, not on this receptor specifically: In a later analysis, TCR association rates were found to vary across HLA loci, with the most associated TCRs seen for DRB1 alleles and the fewest for HLA-C alleles. In vitro tests confirmed that a few of the cytomegalovirus-associated TCR beta chains recognize cytomegalovirus antigens. The only immune exposure information available for the cohort was CMV serostatus. Sequencing depth was assumed to be roughly uniform across donors in the presence/absence analyses, though that assumption may not hold. In a later analysis, most CMV-associated TCR beta chains were found to appear HLA-restricted, with HLA associations seemingly driven largely by CMV exposure. The study gave a list of about 150 TCR beta chains associated with cytomegalovirus. Compared with the roughly 700-donor mean, donors in an Asian-associated ancestry cluster had fewer N-insertions in productive TCRs, according to a later genetic analysis. Broadly in line with IMGT annotations, most TCR beta V segments showed up in productive rearrangements about 87% or about 30% of the time in an earlier analysis of about 500 of the donors. Most TCR sequences were observed very rarely across donors, whereas some public TCRs were present in many individuals. Correlated functional status among segregating V segments might reflect linkage disequilibrium, but an unknown experimental factor could not be ruled out. In a later analysis, around 15,000 TCR beta sequences were associated with specific HLA alleles at a false discovery rate of 0.05. The authors suggested that the approach could potentially be extended to other disease states and immunological phenotypes. Because HLA typing was missing for some donors at each locus, association tests included only the typed subset. Because counts were too low, seventeen rarely observed V segments, including chromosome 9 orphons, were excluded from the earlier analysis of 587 of the donors. When HLA alleles, especially DR and DQ, strongly co-occurred, attributing TCR associations to individual alleles was difficult. A group of highly shared sequence variants was considered likely to be a technical artifact of the sequencing pipeline. In both the original and validation cohorts, the classifier was reported to diagnose cytomegalovirus status with high specificity and sensitivity. In a later genetic analysis, a missense DCLRE1C variant was associated with V-gene and J-gene trimming of TCR beta chains, and the association was replicated in an independent cohort. Several of the top co-occurrence clusters appeared to be linked to parvovirus B19, influenza, CMV and Epstein-Barr virus, according to a later analysis. A further reported finding was that TCR beta sequences accurately predicted the HLA-A and HLA-B alleles for most subjects in the first cohort. In this cohort, only TCR beta chains were sequenced, and detectable features were limited by the absence of alpha or paired-chain data. In a later analysis, HLA-associated TCR beta chains were found to be more clonally expanded and to have lower generation probabilities than equally common non-associated chains.

Library generation was performed with the immunoSEQ multiplex PCR assay. For the multiplex PCR, a mixture combining 60 forward primers for TCR Vbeta segments and 13 reverse primers for TCR Jbeta segments was used. The CDR3 region of rearranged TCR beta genes was amplified from genomic DNA with a multiplex PCR assay. The amplified TCR beta libraries were sequenced on the Illumina HiSeq System as 87-base-pair reads. Regarding the original processing steps: A later analysis tallied roughly 78 million unique TCR beta chains across the 666 repertoires, and around 12 million of those chains were shared by two or more donors. To remove PCR and sequencing errors, raw reads were error-corrected and collapsed into unique sequences using a nearest-neighbor algorithm that merged closely related sequences. To assign V, D and J gene segments, CDR3 sequences were aligned to IMGT reference sequences. For a sequence to be retained, a match of at least six nucleotides to both a V gene segment and a J gene segment was required. A rearrangement was called productive if the CDR3 had no stop codons and remained in frame with V and J, and every other rearrangement was called non-productive. Following IMGT convention, CDR3 was defined as the stretch from the second conserved V-encoded cysteine up to the conserved J-encoded phenylalanine. Sequences without an unambiguous match to a single V gene segment were excluded from the earlier analysis of about 600 of the donors. An earlier analysis of 587 of the donors called V segments functional above 56.7% productive rearrangements and segregating when the between-donor standard deviation exceeded 5%. To diagnose cytomegalovirus status from the catalog of TCR beta chain sequences, a statistical classification framework was built. V and J gene assignment, in a later analysis, came from comparing TCR nucleotide sequences with IMGT/GENE-DB human TR gene sequences. The TCRdist pipeline was used in a later analysis to assign CDR3 sequences and most-parsimonious VDJ recombination scenarios. In a later analysis, every TCR beta chain was defined by the combination of its CDR3 amino acid sequence and its V-gene family, and reads without a unique V-gene family were dropped. As a way to deal with suspected cross-contamination and a sequencing artifact, a later analysis dropped approximately 570 nucleotide sequences that were highly shared and had low generation probability. In a later analysis, a clonal expansion index for each public chain was calculated from normalized within-repertoire ranks of inferred template counts. A later analysis computed generation probabilities with a VDJ recombination model fitted to out-of-frame rearrangements, and checked the results against IGoR. A later analysis scored TCR-TCR, TCR-HLA and TCR-CMV co-occurrence with hypergeometric tests, applying a repertoire-size bias correction to TCR pairs. To estimate false discovery rates, a later analysis permuted the HLA or CMV assignments 20 times. In a later analysis, co-occurring TCRs were grouped using DBSCAN, and TCRdist sequence similarity was added for clustering within HLA-allele-positive subsets. Repertoires with fewer than 30,000 or more than 120,000 public chains were left out of co-occurrence clustering, as were five repertoires with anomalous nucleotide sharing. This immuneACCESS table, as held by TCRdb, lists in-frame sequences with V and J called but not all clones. Of the missing ones, under half trace to an unresolved V gene in checked studies; the others have no known cause. V and J calls and clone size are as listed in that table; D and trimming were resolved from the DNA. For this sample there are roughly 120,000 clones; about 8.5% appear just once. Jointly, the top ten make up 5.5% of the sample.

This sequence originates from a man aged 40-49 years in good health and CMV-seronegative. The material sequenced was PBMCs.

The sequence in DNA is TGTGCCAGCAGCTTAGTGGGGGACAGGGGATTAGTCTACACCGGGGAGCTGTTTTTT. The resulting protein is CASSLVGDRGLVYTGELFF. The chain couples TRBV7-2 to TRBJ2-2; TRBD1 lines up with 10 middle nucleotides. The CDR1 and CDR2 encoded by the germline V gene are SGHTA and FQGNSA. V is pruned by 1 base and J by 3 bases, leaving 11 bases of the junction without a gene match. Reading from cysteine to phenylalanine, the CDR3 counts 19 amino acids. Only the CDR3 region is kept as DNA, spanning 57 bases read in frame from base 1.